These 16 T cell receptor beta chains came from one sample sequenced in a study of shared clonotypes between healthy human individuals. Method: immunoSEQ multiplex PCR; TCRdb's copy keeps in-frame clones and lacks some. The sample consists of around 100,000 clones, approximately 65% of them appearing once. The sample taken for sequencing was memory CD8+ T cells sorted from blood. Subset defined: CD45RO+ cells pooled with CCR7-negative TemRA cells. The receptors originated from a woman aged 25 to 39 in good health.

The V gene is TRBV19, the J gene TRBJ1-2; D may be TRBD1 (6 bases). The ends were cut back, 3 bases at V and 7 bases at J, with 27 bases in the middle. The V gene's germline CDR1 is LNHDA and CDR2 SQIVND (reference sequence). The CDR3 sequence is 18 residues long. DNA of the CDR3: TGTGCCAGTAGTATTGGGGCCGGGACACCGAGGCCTCCGGGTGGCTACACCTTC. This sequence encodes CASSIGAGTPRPPGGYTF.

The chain carries TRBV7-9 and TRBJ2-3, with no clear D. Germline CDR1 is SEHNR and CDR2 is FQNEAQ (reference sequence). Trimming cost V 1 base and J 2 bases, with 10 bases left between them. The CDR3 is made up of 15 amino acids. As DNA, the CDR3 is TGTGCCAGCAGCTTAGGGGCTTGGGACACAGATACGCAGTATTTT. It specifies CASSLGAWDTDTQYF.

The chain employs TRBV11-2 and TRBJ1-2, with D unclear. The CDR3 is 15 amino acids. Germline V gene data show CDR1 as SGHAT and CDR2 as FQNNGV. Trimming took 5 bases from V and 1 from J, leaving 14 bases between them. The DNA of the CDR3 is TGTGCCAGCAGCCGGTTTTCTGGTCTTAACTATGGCTACACCTTC. This encodes CASSRFSGLNYGYTF.

Ten or more counts support this clone. V usage is TRBV6-1 and J usage is TRBJ1-5; D unclear. Germline lookup yields CDR1 MNHNS and CDR2 SASEGT. This CDR3 contains 13 residues. The V end was cut by 7 bases, the J end by 0 bases, with 7 bases between. CDR3 sequence reads: CASTSVSNQPQHF. DNA for the CDR3: TGTGCCAGCACGAGCGTTAGCAATCAGCCCCAGCATTTT.

The chain couples TRBV28 to TRBJ2-3, with TRBD2 matching over 11 bases. The length of the CDR3 is 17 residues. The V gene's germline CDR1 is MDHEN and CDR2 SYDVKM. With 3 bases clipped from V and 1 base from J, the junction kept 6 bases outside the gene matches. This CDR3 reads CASSFLTSGSGTDTQYF. In DNA, the CDR3 is TGTGCCAGCAGTTTCTTAACTAGCGGGAGCGGCACAGATACGCAGTATTTT.

Turning to this clone: This sample includes further DNA sequences coding for the same CDR3. The gene calls are TRBV5-1 and TRBJ2-1; the match to TRBD2 covers 7 bases. Germline V lookup: CDR1 SGHRS, CDR2 YFSETQ. The CDR3 runs to 15 residues. The J segment lost 4 bases and the V segment lost 0 bases, leaving 4 bases of the junction unmatched. This CDR3 is CASSLASGAYNEQFF. CDR3 in DNA: TGCGCCAGCAGCTTGGCTAGCGGAGCTTACAATGAGCAGTTCTTC.

The chain carries TRBV6-1 and TRBJ2-5, with D possibly being TRBD2 (6 bases). V lost 4 bases and J lost 5, with 14 bases in between. The CDR3 has 14 residues. The germline V gene encodes CDR1 MNHNS and CDR2 SASEGT. DNA for the CDR3: TGTGCCAGCAGTGTCTTGGACGGGAGTGAGACCCAGTACTTC. Translating it yields CASSVLDGSETQYF.

The chain recombines TRBV7-8 with TRBJ2-1; D unclear. Germline V gene data show CDR1 as SGHVS and CDR2 as FQNEAQ. The CDR3 has 13 residues. Trimming removed 1 base from V and 6 bases from J, with 7 bases in between. CDR3 residues: CASSLGSFNEQFF. The CDR3 coding sequence is TGTGCCAGCAGCTTAGGCTCTTTCAATGAGCAGTTCTTC.

The chain recombines TRBV6-1 with TRBJ1-4; D is ambiguous. Germline loops: CDR1 MNHNS, CDR2 SASEGT. The CDR3 runs to 14 residues. V was trimmed by 6 bases and J by 5 bases, leaving 13 bases between them. The DNA for the CDR3 is TGTGCCAGCAGAACTTTTGTGGTGAATGAAAAACTGTTTTTT. Translating gives CASRTFVVNEKLFF.

This chain joins TRBV19 and TRBJ1-1; TRBD1 matches 7 bases. CDR1 and CDR2 from the germline V gene are LNHDA and SQIVND (reference sequence). V was clipped by 3 bases and J by 3 bases; unmatched bases: 4. The CDR3 consists of 14 residues. The DNA of the CDR3 is TGTGCCAGTAGTATGCGCGGGACAGACACTGAAGCTTTCTTT. Protein sequence: CASSMRGTDTEAFF.

The chain uses TRBV6-4 and TRBJ2-3; 8 nucleotides match TRBD2. This CDR3 is built from 14 residues. Germline values: CDR1 MRHNA, CDR2 SNTAGT. The V gene end was trimmed by 5 bases and the J gene end by 6 bases; junction bases not matched to a gene: 7. The CDR3 sequence: CASSQGLESDTQYF. DNA of the CDR3: TGTGCCAGCAGTCAGGGACTAGAATCCGATACGCAGTATTTT.

In DNA, the CDR3 is TGTGCCAGCAGCTCAGACGCTGAAGCTTTCTTT. This translates into CASSSDAEAFF. The chain employs TRBV5-6 and TRBJ1-1; no reliable D call. The germline gives CDR1 SGHDT, CDR2 YYEEEE. The CDR3 sequence is 11 residues long. V lost 3 bases, J lost 6 bases, and 6 bases lay in between.

This clone came up many times. This chain uses TRBV15 with TRBJ2-6; a possible D gene is TRBD1 (5 bases). Trimming removed 0 bases at V and 1 base at J, with 7 bases between. This CDR3 contains 16 residues. Germline lookup yields CDR1 LNHNV and CDR2 YYDKDF (reference sequence). The CDR3 bases are TGTGCCACCAGCAGAGATGCAGGGTCTGGGGCCAACGTCCTGACTTTC. Its translation: CATSRDAGSGANVLTF.

This clone turned up a few times. J is TRBJ2-7 and V is TRBV11-2, with 8 bases lining up with TRBD1. The CDR3 runs 17 residues. Unmatched junction bases numbered 13, after V lost 3 bases and J lost 3 bases. In germline, CDR1 is SGHAT, CDR2 FQNNGV. CDR3 sequence reads: CASSLGIVFTGGYEQYF. The DNA of the CDR3 is TGTGCCAGCAGCTTGGGGATTGTATTTACAGGGGGCTACGAGCAGTACTTC.

This clone was observed a handful of times. A far larger clone is off by one base, so a read error is likely. The V and J genes are TRBV28 and TRBJ2-6; TRBD2 might be the D (7 bases). V was trimmed by 8 bases and J by 1 base, leaving 15 bases between them. Looked up from germline, CDR1 is MDHEN and CDR2 is SYDVKM. CDR3 length: 16 amino acids. The chain's CDR3 is CASGVGGGSGANVLTF. CDR3 bases: TGTGCCAGCGGCGTAGGGGGGGGGTCTGGGGCCAACGTCCTGACTTTC.

The chain carries TRBV5-6 and TRBJ2-7; D tentatively reads TRBD1 or TRBD2 (5 bases each). There are 15 residues in the CDR3. The ends were cut back, 3 bases at V and 6 bases at J, with 19 bases in the middle. Germline CDR1 is SGHDT and CDR2 is YYEEEE. CDR3 region: CASSSGTEEPSEQYF. The CDR3, as DNA: TGTGCCAGCAGCTCCGGGACCGAGGAGCCCTCCGAGCAGTACTTC.